The rows below give T cell receptor beta chains drawn from one sample of a study of blood T cell repertoires in COVID-19. Data came from immunoSEQ multiplex PCR; TCRdb stores just in-frame clones and leaves some out. The sample lists tens of thousands of clones; under 90% were seen once. The material sequenced was peripheral blood. These receptors were collected from a man between 60 and 70 years old with COVID-19, enrolled during active disease. Each CDR3 is given with its conserved first and last residue. Fields, in order: J gene, V gene, CDR3 length, D gene, CDR3 DNA, CDR3 protein. The D gene is left open where the match is weak.

j_gene: TRBJ2-7; v_gene: TRBV3-1/TRBV3-2; len: 15; d_gene: NA; CDR3nt: TGTGCCAGCAGCCTTCTAGGCGGAGGGCCCTACGAGCAGTACTTC; CDR3aa: CASSLLGGGPYEQYF
j_gene: TRBJ2-2; v_gene: TRBV7-9; len: 12; d_gene: NA; CDR3nt: TGTGCCGCCATACTTCGTCCCGGGGAGCTGTTTTTT; CDR3aa: CAAILRPGELFF
j_gene: TRBJ2-7; v_gene: TRBV3-1/TRBV3-2; len: 14; d_gene: NA; CDR3nt: TGTGCCAGCAGCCAAGATCAGGCCTCCTACGAGCAGTACTTC; CDR3aa: CASSQDQASYEQYF
j_gene: TRBJ1-4; v_gene: TRBV7-9; len: 14; d_gene: TRBD1; CDR3nt: TGTGCCAGCAGCGTCGGGACAGAGAATGAAAAACTGTTTTTT; CDR3aa: CASSVGTENEKLFF
j_gene: TRBJ1-5; v_gene: TRBV4-3; len: 14; d_gene: NA; CDR3nt: TGCGCCAGCAGCCAAGACCCAGACAATCAGCCCCAGCATTTT; CDR3aa: CASSQDPDNQPQHF
j_gene: TRBJ2-7; v_gene: TRBV11-2; len: 15; d_gene: NA; CDR3nt: TGTGCCAGCAGCCGCAGGAGCGCGGGGGCTTTCCTCCAGTACTTC; CDR3aa: CASSRRSAGAFLQYF
j_gene: TRBJ1-4; v_gene: TRBV20-1; len: 13; d_gene: NA; CDR3nt: TGCAGTGCTAGTGGACAGTCTAATGAAAAACTGTTTTTT; CDR3aa: CSASGQSNEKLFF
j_gene: TRBJ2-1; v_gene: TRBV19; len: 15; d_gene: TRBD2; CDR3nt: TGTGCCAGTAGCCCGGGACTAGCGGGAGGAAATGAGCAGTTCTTC; CDR3aa: CASSPGLAGGNEQFF
j_gene: TRBJ2-1; v_gene: TRBV4-2; len: 11; d_gene: NA; CDR3nt: TGTGCCAGCACCGAGGGTGGTGAGCAGTTCTTC; CDR3aa: CASTEGGEQFF
j_gene: TRBJ2-7; v_gene: TRBV27; len: 17; d_gene: TRBD2; CDR3nt: TGTGCCAGCAGTTTATGGGCGGGAGAGAGTGAAGCCTACGAGCAGTACTTC; CDR3aa: CASSLWAGESEAYEQYF
j_gene: TRBJ2-4; v_gene: TRBV18; len: 18; d_gene: NA; CDR3nt: TGTGCCAGCTCCGAAAGGAGTAGCGGCATTCTAGCCAAAAACATTCAGTACTTC; CDR3aa: CASSERSSGILAKNIQYF
j_gene: TRBJ1-2; v_gene: TRBV3-1/TRBV3-2; len: 17; d_gene: NA; CDR3nt: TGTGCCAGCAGCCAAGATCGTTCGGCAGGTACTAACTATGGCTACACCTTC; CDR3aa: CASSQDRSAGTNYGYTF
j_gene: TRBJ1-6; v_gene: TRBV10-3; len: 13; d_gene: TRBD1; CDR3nt: TGTGCCATCAGGGGGACAGGGGATTCACCCCTCCACTTT; CDR3aa: CAIRGTGDSPLHF
j_gene: TRBJ1-5; v_gene: TRBV19; len: 17; d_gene: TRBD1; CDR3nt: TGTGCCAGTAGCCAAGGGACAGGGAAAATGAGCAATCAGCCCCAGCATTTT; CDR3aa: CASSQGTGKMSNQPQHF
j_gene: TRBJ1-2; v_gene: TRBV19; len: 12; d_gene: NA; CDR3nt: TGTGCCAGTAGTATAGGTAGAACTGGCTACACCTTC; CDR3aa: CASSIGRTGYTF
j_gene: TRBJ1-1; v_gene: TRBV11-2; len: 11; d_gene: NA; CDR3nt: TGTGCCAGCAGCTTGTTCCGGGAAGCTTTCTTT; CDR3aa: CASSLFREAFF
j_gene: TRBJ2-7; v_gene: TRBV4-1; len: 15; d_gene: TRBD2; CDR3nt: TGCGCCAGCAAACGAGAACTAGCGGAAGCCTACGAGCAGTACTTC; CDR3aa: CASKRELAEAYEQYF
j_gene: TRBJ2-2; v_gene: TRBV15; len: 14; d_gene: TRBD1; CDR3nt: TGTGCCACCAGAGGGACAGGGCGAACCGGGGAGCTGTTTTTT; CDR3aa: CATRGTGRTGELFF
j_gene: TRBJ1-4; v_gene: TRBV19; len: 13; d_gene: NA; CDR3nt: TGTGCCAGTAGTATAACTCGGACAGACACACTGTTTTTT; CDR3aa: CASSITRTDTLFF
j_gene: TRBJ1-5; v_gene: TRBV19; len: 12; d_gene: NA; CDR3nt: TGTGCCAGTAGCCTTCTAAGTCAGCCCCAGCATTTT; CDR3aa: CASSLLSQPQHF